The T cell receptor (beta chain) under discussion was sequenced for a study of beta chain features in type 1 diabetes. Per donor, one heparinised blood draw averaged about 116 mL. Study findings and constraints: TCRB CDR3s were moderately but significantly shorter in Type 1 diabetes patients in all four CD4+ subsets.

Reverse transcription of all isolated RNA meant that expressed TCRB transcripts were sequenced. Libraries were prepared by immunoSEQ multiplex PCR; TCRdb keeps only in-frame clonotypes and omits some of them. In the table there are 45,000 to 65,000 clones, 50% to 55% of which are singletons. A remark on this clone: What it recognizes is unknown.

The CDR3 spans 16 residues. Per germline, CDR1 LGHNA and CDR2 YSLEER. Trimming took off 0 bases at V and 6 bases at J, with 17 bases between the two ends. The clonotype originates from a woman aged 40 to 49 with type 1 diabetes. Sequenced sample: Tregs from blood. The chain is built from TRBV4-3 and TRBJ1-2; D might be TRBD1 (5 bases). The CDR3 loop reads CASSQESLRGWNGYTF. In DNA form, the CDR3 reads TGCGCCAGCAGCCAAGAAAGTCTCCGGGGGTGGAATGGCTACACCTTC.